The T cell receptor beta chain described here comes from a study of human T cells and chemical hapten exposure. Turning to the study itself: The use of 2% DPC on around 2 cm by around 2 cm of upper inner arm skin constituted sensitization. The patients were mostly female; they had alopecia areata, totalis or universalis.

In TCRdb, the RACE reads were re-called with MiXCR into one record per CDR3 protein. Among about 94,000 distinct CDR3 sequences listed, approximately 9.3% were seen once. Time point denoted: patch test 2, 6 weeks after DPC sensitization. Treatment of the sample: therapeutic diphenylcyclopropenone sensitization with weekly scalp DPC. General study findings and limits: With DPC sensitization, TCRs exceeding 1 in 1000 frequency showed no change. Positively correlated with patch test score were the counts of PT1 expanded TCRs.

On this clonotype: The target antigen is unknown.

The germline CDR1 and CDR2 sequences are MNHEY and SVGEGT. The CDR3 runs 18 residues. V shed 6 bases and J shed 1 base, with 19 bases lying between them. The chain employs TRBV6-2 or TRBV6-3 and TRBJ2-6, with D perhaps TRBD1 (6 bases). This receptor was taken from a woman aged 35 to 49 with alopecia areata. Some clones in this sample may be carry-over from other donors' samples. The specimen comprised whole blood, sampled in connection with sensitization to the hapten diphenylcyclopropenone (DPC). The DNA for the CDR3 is TGTGCCAGCAGCTCAAGACAGGCCTCCCAGTCTGGGGCCAACGTCCTGACTTTC. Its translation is CASSSRQASQSGANVLTF.